These 27 T cell receptor beta chains share one sample of origin, sequenced in a study of T cells in Graves' hyperthyroidism and ophthalmopathy. It was RNA transcripts that yielded the amplified TCR beta CDR3 regions. The HTBI primer set served for first-round RT-PCR of the TCR CDR3. TCRdb fed the multiplex PCR reads into MiXCR, producing one record per CDR3 protein. The table has hundreds of thousands of distinct CDR3 sequences, roughly a quarter seen once. The sample taken for sequencing was blood. The receptor source for this set is a young woman with Graves' ophthalmopathy.

Worth noting for this clonotype: It is likely a read error, because the conserved phenylalanine at the end of the CDR3 is missing. The gene calls are TRBV14 and TRBJ1-1, with D uncertain. Trimming stripped 1 base from V and 1 base from J, with 13 bases between. The CDR3 contains 16 residues. Germline CDR1 is SGHDN and CDR2 is FVKESK. CDR3 nucleotides: TGTGCCAGCAGCCAAGTCGGGGATCGGCAGAACACTGAAGCTTTCCTT. The encoded protein is CASSQVGDRQNTEAFL.

This clonotype was counted at least ten times. The chain links TRBV7-8 to TRBJ1-6; D gene unclear. This CDR3 has 14 residues. V lost 4 bases and J lost 7, with 11 bases in between. Germline V gene sequence: CDR1 SGHVS, CDR2 FQNEAQ. The CDR3: CASSSSGENSPLHF. The CDR3 DNA follows: TGTGCCAGCAGCTCGTCGGGTGAGAATTCACCCCTCCACTTT.

This clonotype was detected ten times or more. The chain has TRBV3-1 and TRBJ1-2, with 7 bases lining up with TRBD1. Germline V gene lookup returns CDR1 LGHDT and CDR2 YNNKEL (reference sequence). CDR3 size: 14 residues. V was clipped by 6 bases and J by 4 bases; unmatched bases: 8. CDR3 in amino acids: CASSPDRETYGYTF. DNA of the CDR3: TGTGCCAGCAGTCCCGACAGGGAGACCTATGGCTACACCTTC.

The genes are TRBV12-3 or TRBV12-4 and TRBJ2-7; unclear D gene. Deletions cut 4 bases from V and 0 bases from J, with 7 bases between. This CDR3 has 13 amino acids. The CDR3 region has the DNA TGTGCCAGCAGTTCCACGATCTCCTACGAGCAGTACTTC. Amino acid sequence: CASSSTISYEQYF.

The V call is TRBV20-1, the J call TRBJ2-5, with 8 bases fitting TRBD1. Per the germline V gene, CDR1 is DFQATT and CDR2 is SNEGSKA (reference sequence). J lost 5 bases, V lost 6 bases, and 11 bases had no gene match. The CDR3 has 14 amino acids. The CDR3 DNA reads as TGCAGTGCAAACCCGACAGGGGAGCTGGAGACCCAGTACTTC. It translates to CSANPTGELETQYF.

This clonotype was detected ten times or more. The V gene is TRBV29-1, the J gene TRBJ1-2; 9 bases are shared with TRBD1. The trim removed 6 bases at V and 2 bases at J, leaving 4 bases unmatched. Germline CDR1 reads SQVTM; CDR2 reads ANQGSEA. This CDR3 comprises 13 residues. The CDR3 DNA sequence: TGCAGCGTAGGGGGACAGGGAAACTATGGCTACACCTTC. Translated, it gives CSVGGQGNYGYTF.

This clonotype was seen many times. The V gene is TRBV2, the J gene TRBJ1-5; 10 positions agree with TRBD1. CDR1 is SNHLY, CDR2 FYNNEI, per germline. CDR3 length: 15 residues. The J segment lost 3 bases and the V segment lost 5 bases, leaving 4 bases of the junction unmatched. CDR3 DNA: TGTGCCAGCAGTCCGGACAGGGGGGTCAATCAGCCCCAGCATTTT. Its protein is CASSPDRGVNQPQHF.

In this sample, this clonotype turned up many times. The CDR3 region is CSARVLEETQYF. The CDR3 DNA is TGCAGTGCTAGGGTTCTAGAAGAGACCCAGTACTTC. V usage is TRBV20-1 and J usage is TRBJ2-5; D is uncertain. V dropped 3 bases and J dropped 3 bases, with 8 bases sitting between them. Germline V gives CDR1 DFQATT, CDR2 SNEGSKA (reference sequence). CDR3 length equals 12 residues.

This clonotype was recorded a few times. This chain joins TRBV6-2 or TRBV6-3 and TRBJ1-5; D remains ambiguous. Trimming shortened V by 4 bases and J by 0 bases, and 19 bases separated the two germline ends. Germline V gene lookup returns CDR1 MNHEY and CDR2 SVGEGT. The CDR3 has 18 amino acids. Written as DNA, the CDR3 is TGTGCCAGCAGTTCCGATACTGGTCCACCTTATAGCAATCAGCCCCAGCATTTT. As protein: CASSSDTGPPYSNQPQHF.

In this sample, this clonotype turned up a few times. The gene calls are TRBV2 and TRBJ2-2; D remains unclear. The CDR3 runs to 13 residues. The germline V and J ends were trimmed by 7 bases and 0 bases, with 6 bases remaining between them. Germline V gene sequence: CDR1 SNHLY, CDR2 FYNNEI. CDR3 residues: CASKFSNTGELFF. The CDR3 bases are TGTGCCAGCAAATTTTCGAACACCGGGGAGCTGTTTTTT. The full variable domain, with the rest looked up from reference TRBV2 and TRBJ2-2, is EPEVTQTPSHQVTQMGQEVILRCVPISNHLYFYWYRQILGQKVEFLVSFYNNEISEKSEIFDDQFSVERPDGSNFTLKIRSTKLEDSAMYFCASKFSNTGELFFGEGSRLTVL.

This clonotype was recorded at least ten times. As DNA, the CDR3 is TGTGCCAGCAGTGATGGGGGGGACGAGCAGTACTTC. Translated, it gives CASSDGGDEQYF. The V call is TRBV12-3 or TRBV12-4, the J call TRBJ2-7, with 7 bases identical to TRBD2. V was pared by 5 bases and J by 5 bases, with 3 bases of the junction left unmatched. The length of the CDR3 is 12 residues.

This clonotype was seen at least ten times. The J gene is TRBJ2-5, the V gene TRBV3-1, with D tentatively TRBD1 (6 bases). V was clipped by 0 bases and J by 4 bases, with 12 bases between them. Looked up from germline, CDR1 is LGHDT and CDR2 is YNNKEL (reference sequence). This CDR3 is built from 15 residues. The CDR3 sequence is CASSQDRPGAETQYF. DNA of the CDR3: TGTGCCAGCAGCCAAGATCGGCCAGGGGCAGAGACCCAGTACTTC.

This chain links TRBV7-8 with TRBJ2-5, with D perhaps matching TRBD2 (5 bases). Germline V gene data show CDR1 as SGHVS and CDR2 as FQNEAQ. The CDR3 is made up of 15 amino acids. V lost 4 bases, J lost 4 bases, and 16 bases lay in between. CDR3 residues: CASSSAGLFTETQYF. In nucleotides, the CDR3 is TGTGCCAGCAGCTCGGCCGGACTCTTCACAGAGACCCAGTACTTC.

The table lists this clonotype with many counts. The chain recombines TRBV20-1 with TRBJ2-2; D ambiguous. The CDR3 sequence is 13 residues long. CDR1 and CDR2 (germline): DFQATT, SNEGSKA (reference sequence). V was cut by 7 bases and J by 4 bases, with 13 bases left in between. CDR3 protein: CSVRVGGTGELFF. The CDR3 bases are TGCAGTGTCCGAGTTGGTGGCACCGGGGAGCTGTTTTTT.

J is TRBJ2-5 and V is TRBV11-2; a weak D match, TRBD1 (6 bases). CDR1 is SGHAT, CDR2 FQNNGV, per germline. The CDR3 loop spans 17 amino acids. Trimming pared 10 bases from V and 0 bases from J, leaving 24 bases between. The CDR3 protein is CANRSLIYDRNQETQYF. CDR3 coding DNA: TGTGCCAACAGATCCCTCATTTATGACAGGAACCAAGAGACCCAGTACTTC.

The chain combines TRBV19 with TRBJ1-6; the D gene is possibly TRBD1 (6 bases). The CDR3 length is 15 residues. The germline CDR1 and CDR2 sequences are LNHDA and SQIVND (reference sequence). The V gene lost 7 bases and the J gene lost 9 bases, with 19 bases spanning the gap. CDR3 in amino acids: CASNRQPGQSSPLHF. As DNA, the CDR3 is TGTGCCAGTAACAGACAACCGGGACAAAGTTCACCCCTCCACTTT.

This clonotype was detected only once. The chain couples TRBV13 to TRBJ1-3; D unclear. V was shortened by 5 bases and J by 0 bases, with 14 bases between the two germline ends. The CDR3 is made up of 16 amino acids. The germline V gene has CDR1 PRHDT and CDR2 FYEKMQ (reference sequence). In DNA, the CDR3 is TGTGCCAGCAGCCCCTGGACCTGGGGCTCTGGAAACACCATATATTTT. Protein product: CASSPWTWGSGNTIYF.

As concerns this clonotype: The missing conserved phenylalanine or tryptophan at the end of this CDR3 makes a read error likely. The J gene is TRBJ1-1, the V gene TRBV27; the D gene is possibly TRBD1 (5 bases). The V end lost 6 bases, the J end lost 9 bases, and 17 bases lay between the germline ends. CDR1 is MNHEY, CDR2 SMNVEV, per germline (reference sequence). CDR3 length: 13 residues. The CDR3: CASSLDRDRKAFY. In nucleotides, the CDR3 is TGTGCCAGCAGCTTAGACAGAGACAGAAAAGCTTTCTAT.

This clonotype was counted ten times or more. The rearrangement joins TRBV12-3 or TRBV12-4 to TRBJ1-5; 7 bases agree with TRBD1. The CDR3 is 14 amino acids. V lost 5 bases to trimming and J lost 5 bases; unmatched junction nucleotides: 6. In nucleotides, the CDR3 is TGTGCCAGCAGTATTACAGGGGCAGATCAGCCCCAGCATTTT. Its protein is CASSITGADQPQHF.

The table lists this clonotype with a few counts. The chain recombines TRBV6-1 with TRBJ1-5; no firm D call. V dropped 6 bases and J dropped 0 bases, with 12 bases sitting between them. The length of the CDR3 is 15 residues. Germline loops: CDR1 MNHNS, CDR2 SASEGT. CDR3: CASSPTDYSNQPQHF. The DNA for the CDR3 is TGTGCCAGCAGCCCCACAGATTATAGCAATCAGCCCCAGCATTTT.

This chain connects TRBV6-1 to TRBJ1-5; 7 bases are a match to TRBD1. Germline lookup yields CDR1 MNHNS and CDR2 SASEGT. The ends lost 1 base at V and 4 bases at J; junction bases unmatched: 4. The CDR3 consists of 15 residues. In nucleotides, the CDR3 is TGTGCCAGCAGTGAAGATAGGGGGCTGAATCAGCCCCAGCATTTT. This translates into CASSEDRGLNQPQHF.

This clonotype was recorded a few times. The V and J genes are TRBV4-2 and TRBJ2-4; D gene ambiguous. The CDR3 has 14 amino acids. Germline V gene sequence: CDR1 LGHNA, CDR2 YNFKEQ. V gave up 5 bases and J gave up 8 bases, with 16 bases separating them. The CDR3 DNA is TGTGCCAGCAGCTCTGGACCCCTGGGCGACATTCAGTACTTC. The encoded protein is CASSSGPLGDIQYF.

This clonotype was counted many times. The chain couples TRBV20-1 to TRBJ2-2; 7 nucleotides match TRBD1. Germline CDR1 DFQATT, CDR2 SNEGSKA (reference sequence). The trim removed 3 bases at V and 0 bases at J, leaving 4 bases unmatched. The CDR3 length is 15 residues. CDR3 sequence reads: CSASSTGANTGELFF. The CDR3 DNA reads TGCAGTGCTAGTTCAACAGGGGCGAACACCGGGGAGCTGTTTTTT.

In DNA, the CDR3 is TGTGCCAGCAGCGCGAGCCAGGGGGAGACCCAGTACTTC. This sequence encodes CASSASQGETQYF. V gene TRBV11-2 combines with J gene TRBJ2-5; D might be TRBD1 (6 bases). The V end was cut by 5 bases, the J end by 5 bases, with 12 bases between. CDR1 and CDR2 (germline): SGHAT, FQNNGV. This CDR3 contains 13 residues.

This clonotype was seen a few times. The V and J genes are TRBV24-1 and TRBJ2-5; 8 positions agree with TRBD2. The V segment lost 7 bases and the J segment 4 bases; nucleotides outside the gene matches: 7. The CDR3 is 14 residues long. CDR1 KGHDR and CDR2 SFDVKD come from the germline V gene. In DNA form, the CDR3 reads TGTGCCACCAGCTCCCGACGGGAGGGAGAGACCCAGTACTTC. This gives the protein CATSSRREGETQYF.

This clonotype was found many times. This chain joins TRBV20-1 and TRBJ2-5; 8 bases are a match to TRBD2. Germline V CDR1 and CDR2: DFQATT, SNEGSKA (reference sequence). This CDR3 spans 17 amino acids. V shed 0 bases, J shed 2 bases, and the junction held 11 bases outside the gene matches. The CDR3 spells CSARDKRGGYLQETQYF. CDR3 bases: TGCAGTGCTAGAGATAAACGGGGGGGATACTTGCAAGAGACCCAGTACTTC.

This clonotype came up a few times. The V gene is TRBV4-3, the J gene TRBJ1-2, with TRBD1 as a possible D gene (6 bases). The germline gives CDR1 LGHNA, CDR2 YSLEER. This CDR3 is built from 14 residues. Deletions cut 1 base from V and 6 bases from J, with 12 bases between. CDR3 coding DNA: TGCGCCAGCAGCCAAGTGGGGGGGCCGGATGGCTACACCTTC. Translation gives CASSQVGGPDGYTF.